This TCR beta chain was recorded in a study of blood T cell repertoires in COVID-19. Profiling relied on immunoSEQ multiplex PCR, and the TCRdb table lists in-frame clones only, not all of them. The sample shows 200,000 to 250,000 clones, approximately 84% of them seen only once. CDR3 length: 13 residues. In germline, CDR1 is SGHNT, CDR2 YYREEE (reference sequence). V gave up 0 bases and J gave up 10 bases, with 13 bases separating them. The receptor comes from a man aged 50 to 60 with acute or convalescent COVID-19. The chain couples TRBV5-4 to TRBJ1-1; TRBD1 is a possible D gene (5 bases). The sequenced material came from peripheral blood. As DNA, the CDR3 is TGTGCCAGCAGCTTGGAGGAGGGGCAGGGAGCTTTCTTT. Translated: CASSLEEGQGAFF.